The T cell receptor beta chain described here comes from a study of CD8 T cells in ankylosing spondylitis. Study results and limitations: It appeared that ankylosing spondylitis blood was characterized by a TCR beta motif of several highly homologous variants. Clones tied to disease were said to be significantly enriched in matched ankylosing spondylitis synovial fluid. Relatively rare in peripheral blood, disease-linked clones were also CD8+.

TCRdb re-called the 5' RACE reads through MiXCR, storing one row per CDR3 protein. The sample lists over 100,000 distinct CDR3 sequences, approximately 6.8% occurring once. The CDR3 is 14 amino acids. V lost 7 bases, J lost 7 bases, and 17 bases lay in between. This clonotype was observed at least ten times. Its cognate antigen is unknown. The gene calls are TRBV12-3 or TRBV12-4 and TRBJ1-5, with D perhaps matching TRBD1 (6 bases). The clonotype originates from a male donor with ankylosing spondylitis or in good health (not recorded which). Specimen: blood, either unsorted or a sorted T cell fraction (not recorded which). The CDR3 region has the DNA TGTGCCAGCACCCATGAAGCAGGGGAACAGCCCCAGCATTTT. Encoded protein: CASTHEAGEQPQHF.